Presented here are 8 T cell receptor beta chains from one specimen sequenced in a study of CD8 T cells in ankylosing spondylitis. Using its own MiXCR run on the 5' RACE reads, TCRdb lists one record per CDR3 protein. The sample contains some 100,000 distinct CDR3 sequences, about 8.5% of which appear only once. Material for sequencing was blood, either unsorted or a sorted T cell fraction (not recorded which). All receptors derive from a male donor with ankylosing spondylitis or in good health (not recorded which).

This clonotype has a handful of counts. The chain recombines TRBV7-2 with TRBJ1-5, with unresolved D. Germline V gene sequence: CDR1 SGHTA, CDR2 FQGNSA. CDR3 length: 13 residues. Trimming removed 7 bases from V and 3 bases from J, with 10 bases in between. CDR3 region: CASTQDPNQPQHF. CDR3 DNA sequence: TGTGCCAGCACCCAGGACCCCAATCAGCCCCAGCATTTT. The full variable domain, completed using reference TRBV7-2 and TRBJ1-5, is GAGVSQSPSNKVTEKGKDVELRCDPISGHTALYWYRQSLGQGLEFLIYFQGNSAPDKSGLPSDRFSAERTGGSVSTLTIQRTQQEDSAVYLCASTQDPNQPQHFGDGTRLSIL.

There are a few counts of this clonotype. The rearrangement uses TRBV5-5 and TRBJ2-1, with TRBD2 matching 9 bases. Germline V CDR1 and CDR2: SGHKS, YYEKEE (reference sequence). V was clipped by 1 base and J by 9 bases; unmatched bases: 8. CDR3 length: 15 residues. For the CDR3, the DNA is TGTGCCAGCAGCTTGTGGCGGGGGGGCCAACTTGAGCAGTTCTTC. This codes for CASSLWRGGQLEQFF.

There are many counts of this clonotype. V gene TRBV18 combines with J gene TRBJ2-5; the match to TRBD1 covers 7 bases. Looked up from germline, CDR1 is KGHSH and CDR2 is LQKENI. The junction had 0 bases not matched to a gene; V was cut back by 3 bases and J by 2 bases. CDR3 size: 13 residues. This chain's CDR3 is CASSPGQQETQYF. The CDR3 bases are TGTGCCAGCTCACCGGGACAGCAAGAGACCCAGTACTTC. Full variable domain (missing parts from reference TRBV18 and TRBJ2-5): NAGVMQNPRHLVRRRGQEARLRCSPMKGHSHVYWYRQLPEEGLKFMVYLQKENIIDESGMPKERFSAEFPKEGPSILRIQQVVRGDSAAYFCASSPGQQETQYFGPGTRLLVL.

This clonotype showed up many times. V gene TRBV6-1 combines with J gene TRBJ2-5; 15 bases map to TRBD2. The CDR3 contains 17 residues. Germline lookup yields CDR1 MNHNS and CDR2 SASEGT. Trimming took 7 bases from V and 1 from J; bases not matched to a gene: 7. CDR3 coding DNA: TGTGCCAGCACCATGGGACTAGCGGGGGGACCCCAAGAGACCCAGTACTTC. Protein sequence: CASTMGLAGGPQETQYF.

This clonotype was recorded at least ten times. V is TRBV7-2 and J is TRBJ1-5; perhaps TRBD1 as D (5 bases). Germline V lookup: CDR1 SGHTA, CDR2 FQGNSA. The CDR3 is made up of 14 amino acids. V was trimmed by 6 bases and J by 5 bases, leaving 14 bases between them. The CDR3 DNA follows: TGTGCCAGCAGTTCCGGGACGGAATATCAGCCCCAGCATTTT. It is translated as CASSSGTEYQPQHF.

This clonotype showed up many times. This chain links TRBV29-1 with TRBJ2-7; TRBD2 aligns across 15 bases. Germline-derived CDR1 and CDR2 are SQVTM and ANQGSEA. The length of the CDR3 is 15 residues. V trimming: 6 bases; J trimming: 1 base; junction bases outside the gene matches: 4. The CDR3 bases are TGCAGCGTGGGACTAGCGGGAGGCAAATCCTACGAGCAGTACTTC. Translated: CSVGLAGGKSYEQYF.

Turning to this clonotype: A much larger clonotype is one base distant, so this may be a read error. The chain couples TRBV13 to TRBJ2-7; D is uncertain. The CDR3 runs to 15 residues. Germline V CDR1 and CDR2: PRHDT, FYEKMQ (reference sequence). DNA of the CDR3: TGTACCAGCAGCTTATCGAGGACGGTCTCCTACGAGCAGTACTTC. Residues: CTSSLSRTVSYEQYF. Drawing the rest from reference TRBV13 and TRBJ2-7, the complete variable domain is AAGVIQSPRHLIKEKRETATLKCYPIPRHDTVYWYQQGPGQDPQFLISFYEKMQSDKGSIPDRFSAQQFSDYHSELNMSSLELGDSALYFCTSSLSRTVSYEQYFGPGTRLTVT.

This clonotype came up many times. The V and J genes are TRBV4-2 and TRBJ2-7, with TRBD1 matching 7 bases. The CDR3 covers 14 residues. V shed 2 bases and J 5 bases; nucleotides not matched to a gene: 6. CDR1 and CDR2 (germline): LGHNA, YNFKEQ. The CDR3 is CASSQNRGVHEQYF. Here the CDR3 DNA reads TGTGCCAGCAGCCAAAACAGGGGTGTCCACGAGCAGTACTTC.